A selection of T cell receptor beta chains follows, all from one sample in a study of cytomegalovirus exposure and HLA in healthy donors. Libraries were prepared by immunoSEQ multiplex PCR; TCRdb keeps only in-frame clonotypes and omits some of them. There are 150,000 or so clones in the sample; about 79% occur only once, and around 6% lies in the top ten. The sequenced sample was PBMCs. The receptors come from a man in his fifties or sixties in good health and CMV-seropositive. Both conserved end residues are trimmed from each CDR3.

J gene: TRBJ1-6
V gene: TRBV6-5
CDR3 protein: ASSYPPTGEGSPLH

J gene: TRBJ1-1
V gene: TRBV11-2
CDR3 protein: ASSFAEGAIS

J gene: TRBJ2-6
V gene: TRBV6-5
CDR3 protein: ATRIRFSGANGLT

J gene: TRBJ2-7
V gene: TRBV4-1
CDR3 protein: ASSQVQGPYEQY

J gene: TRBJ2-2
V gene: TRBV7-7
CDR3 protein: ASSPKGGLAGVRDTGELF

J gene: TRBJ1-2
V gene: TRBV9
CDR3 protein: ASLEGASNYGYT

J gene: TRBJ1-1
V gene: TRBV6-6
CDR3 protein: ASTDGGRQNTEAF

J gene: TRBJ1-2
V gene: TRBV19
CDR3 protein: ASTSILPGQGYGYT

J gene: TRBJ1-3
V gene: TRBV29-1
CDR3 protein: SVGVRTGIGNTIY

J gene: TRBJ2-7
V gene: TRBV7-7
CDR3 protein: ASSLGQGSSYEQY

J gene: TRBJ2-5
V gene: TRBV29-1
CDR3 protein: SFISGLAVGETQY

J gene: TRBJ2-2
V gene: TRBV11-1
CDR3 protein: ASSHRNTGELF

J gene: TRBJ1-1
V gene: TRBV7-6
CDR3 protein: ASSPPEGQNTEAF

J gene: TRBJ2-5
V gene: TRBV7-9
CDR3 protein: ASSPPGQLQETQY

J gene: TRBJ2-5
V gene: TRBV7-7
CDR3 protein: ASSLAGFGETQY

J gene: TRBJ1-5
V gene: TRBV5-6
CDR3 protein: ASSLLYNNNQPQH

J gene: TRBJ2-3
V gene: TRBV2
CDR3 protein: ASSYPPDTQY

J gene: TRBJ1-5
V gene: TRBV2
CDR3 protein: ASRTGGRYSNQPQH

J gene: TRBJ2-1
V gene: TRBV5-1
CDR3 protein: ASSLGRVGSYNEQF

J gene: TRBJ2-1
V gene: TRBV7-8
CDR3 protein: ASSLDWHEQF

J gene: TRBJ2-1
V gene: TRBV5-1
CDR3 protein: ASSLGPGDEQF